Listed below are T cell receptor beta chains from one sample, sequenced in a study of blood T cell repertoires in COVID-19. TCRdb keeps only in-frame clones here, not all; method: immunoSEQ multiplex PCR. This sample has tens of thousands of clones, with 65% to 85% found just once. Sequenced sample: peripheral blood. The source is an older woman with acute or convalescent COVID-19. Each CDR3 is given with its conserved first and last residue. The order of the fields is V gene, D gene, J gene, clone size, CDR3 protein, CDR3 DNA. The D gene is left open where the match is weak. Where a row states a size, it is once, few, many or the class of an expanded clone; other rows omit it.

TRBV24-1,TRBD1,TRBJ2-3,.,CATERTGVPDTQYF,TGTGCCACCGAAAGGACAGGGGTTCCAGATACGCAGTATTTT
TRBV5-1,TRBD1,TRBJ1-1,.,CASSATGMNTEAFF,TGCGCCAGCAGCGCGACAGGGATGAACACTGAAGCTTTCTTT
TRBV24-1,.,TRBJ2-5,.,CATSDSGRTQETQYF,TGTGCCACCAGTGATTCCGGGAGAACACAAGAGACCCAGTACTTC
TRBV18,TRBD1,TRBJ2-2,once,CASSPRSDRGNTGELFF,TGTGCCAGCTCACCTCGGAGCGACAGGGGAAACACCGGGGAGCTGTTTTTT
TRBV27,.,TRBJ1-4,.,CASSLKSQGVNEKLFF,TGTGCCAGCAGTCTAAAGTCCCAGGGCGTCAATGAAAAACTGTTTTTT
TRBV5-4,.,TRBJ1-2,.,CASSLGQGSYGYTF,TGTGCCAGCAGCTTGGGGCAGGGCAGCTATGGCTACACCTTC
TRBV6-5,.,TRBJ1-3,.,CASSPAGSGNTIYF,TGTGCCAGCAGCCCAGCGGGCTCTGGAAACACCATATATTTT
TRBV18,.,TRBJ1-1,.,CASSPTGRGSTEAFF,TGTGCCAGCTCACCGACCGGAAGGGGCAGCACTGAAGCTTTCTTT
TRBV27,.,TRBJ1-1,.,CASSFPNRDTEAFF,TGTGCCAGCAGTTTCCCCAACAGGGACACTGAAGCTTTCTTT
TRBV21-1,.,TRBJ2-3,.,CASSIQSFDRGGTDTQYF,TGTGCCAGCAGCATTCAATCCTTCGACAGGGGAGGCACAGATACGCAGTATTTT
TRBV7-8,.,TRBJ1-2,once,CASSLAANYGYTF,TGTGCCAGCAGCTTAGCCGCTAACTATGGCTACACCTTC
TRBV19,.,TRBJ1-1,.,CASNQQMNTEAFF,TGTGCCAGTAACCAACAGATGAACACTGAAGCTTTCTTT
TRBV14,.,TRBJ2-7,.,CASSQGRGIYEQYF,TGTGCCAGCAGCCAAGGACGGGGGATCTACGAGCAGTACTTC
TRBV4-1,.,TRBJ1-5,.,CASSQDLGSRRGANQPQHF,TGCGCCAGCAGCCAAGATCTGGGGTCCCGGCGGGGGGCCAATCAGCCCCAGCATTTT
TRBV7-2,TRBD1,TRBJ2-7,.,CASSLGRRQGAYEQYF,TGTGCCAGCAGCTTGGGGCGAAGACAGGGGGCCTACGAGCAGTACTTC
TRBV10-3,.,TRBJ2-7,.,CATLTGTSYEQYF,TGTGCCACCCTAACAGGGACCTCCTACGAGCAGTACTTC
TRBV12-3/TRBV12-4,TRBD2,TRBJ2-1,once,CASSHGGDEQFF,TGTGCCAGCAGCCACGGGGGGGATGAGCAGTTCTTC
TRBV7-6,.,TRBJ2-7,.,CASSLDPDSSYEQYF,TGTGCCAGCAGCTTAGATCCGGACTCATCCTACGAGCAGTACTTC
TRBV24-1,TRBD2,TRBJ2-3,.,CATGTKGSTDTQYF,TGTGCCACCGGGACTAAGGGTAGCACAGATACGCAGTATTTT
TRBV19,.,TRBJ1-2,.,CASSIGVLVYPRRGYTF,TGTGCCAGTAGTATAGGGGTACTAGTGTACCCCCGGCGCGGCTACACCTTC
TRBV15,.,TRBJ2-1,.,CATSRLDLGEQGSHEQFF,TGTGCCACCAGCAGACTGGACCTCGGGGAACAGGGTTCACATGAGCAGTTCTTC
TRBV6-5,.,TRBJ1-6,.,CASISNYNSPLHF,TGTGCCAGCATTAGTAACTATAATTCACCCCTCCACTTT
TRBV14,.,TRBJ2-7,.,CASSSPKGLSYEQYF,TGTGCCAGCAGCTCCCCTAAGGGGCTCTCCTACGAGCAGTACTTC
TRBV4-2,TRBD1,TRBJ2-2,.,CASSQEPYGTANTGELFF,TGTGCCAGCAGCCAAGAACCTTACGGGACAGCGAACACCGGGGAGCTGTTTTTT
TRBV15,TRBD2,TRBJ2-1,.,CATSREGLAGGEQFF,TGTGCCACCAGCAGGGAGGGGCTAGCGGGAGGAGAGCAGTTCTTC
TRBV10-3,.,TRBJ1-1,.,CAIRYSYNTEAFF,TGTGCCATCCGATACAGCTATAACACTGAAGCTTTCTTT
TRBV6-4,.,TRBJ1-2,.,CASSDGGNYGYTF,TGTGCCAGCAGTGACGGCGGAAACTATGGCTACACCTTC
TRBV2,TRBD1,TRBJ2-5,.,CASSFTGGRETQYF,TGTGCCAGCAGTTTTACAGGGGGAAGGGAGACCCAGTACTTC
TRBV7-9,TRBD1,TRBJ2-5,.,CASSPGQGASLETQYF,TGTGCCAGCAGTCCGGGACAGGGGGCTTCGTTGGAGACCCAGTACTTC
TRBV27,TRBD2,TRBJ2-1,.,CASSFLSSGGENEQFF,TGTGCCAGCAGTTTCCTATCTAGCGGGGGGGAGAATGAGCAGTTCTTC
TRBV2,.,TRBJ1-1,few,CASSFRESANTEAFF,TGTGCCAGCAGTTTCAGGGAATCGGCGAACACTGAAGCTTTCTTT
TRBV10-3,.,TRBJ1-2,.,CAIRPKQDGYTF,TGTGCCATCAGGCCAAAACAGGATGGCTACACCTTC
TRBV11-3,.,TRBJ2-5,.,CASSSRDTPETQYF,TGTGCCAGCAGCTCCCGGGACACCCCAGAGACCCAGTACTTC
TRBV6-5,TRBD1,TRBJ2-7,once,CASSYRGPSYEQYF,TGTGCCAGCAGTTACAGGGGGCCATCCTACGAGCAGTACTTC
TRBV5-1,.,TRBJ1-1,.,CASSLFGQGRPGNTEAFF,TGCGCCAGCAGCTTGTTCGGTCAAGGGAGGCCGGGGAACACTGAAGCTTTCTTT